These 26 T cell receptor beta chains share one sample of origin, sequenced in a study of T cell changes during pregnancy in multiple sclerosis. Here immunoSEQ multiplex PCR was the method, and the copy in TCRdb shows in-frame clones only, minus some. Among about 50,000 clones listed, approximately 94% were seen once. The sample here was CD4+ T cells from peripheral blood mononuclear cells, taken in the third trimester of pregnancy. The receptors stem from a female donor with multiple sclerosis, enrolled in a pregnancy study.

The V call is TRBV5-1, the J call TRBJ2-7; D might be TRBD2 (5 bases). V was cut by 2 bases and J by 2 bases, with 11 bases left in between. Germline CDR1 is SGHRS and CDR2 is YFSETQ. The CDR3 loop spans 14 amino acids. The CDR3 coding sequence is TGCGCCAGCAGCTTCGAAGCGACTACCTACGAGCAGTACTTC. It codes for CASSFEATTYEQYF.

V and J are TRBV28 and TRBJ2-7, with D unclear. The V gene's germline CDR1 is MDHEN and CDR2 SYDVKM. The V end was cut by 7 bases, the J end by 0 bases, with 10 bases between. The CDR3 is 13 amino acids. CDR3 loop: CASTYPSSYEQYF. The CDR3 nucleotides read TGTGCCAGCACTTATCCCTCCTCCTACGAGCAGTACTTC.

V usage is TRBV15 and J usage is TRBJ1-1; possibly TRBD1 for D (6 bases). There are 14 residues in the CDR3. Trimming removed 5 bases from V and 1 base from J, with 11 bases in between. Germline-derived CDR1 and CDR2 are LNHNV and YYDKDF (reference sequence). The CDR3 region is CATSVGQSNTEAFF. The CDR3 region has the DNA TGTGCCACCAGCGTCGGACAGTCGAACACTGAAGCTTTCTTT.

V is TRBV10-3 and J is TRBJ2-5; D may be TRBD1 (6 bases). The germline V and J ends were trimmed by 7 bases and 0 bases, with 12 bases remaining between them. This CDR3 region has 14 residues. CDR1 ENHRY and CDR2 SYGVKD come from the germline V gene. In DNA form, the CDR3 reads TGTGCCATCACTGCGCAGGGGAACCAAGAGACCCAGTACTTC. Translated: CAITAQGNQETQYF.

The V gene is TRBV9, the J gene TRBJ2-2; 8 nucleotides match TRBD1. The CDR3 is 15 residues long. The V gene end was trimmed by 4 bases and the J gene end by 1 base; junction bases not matched to a gene: 3. CDR1 is SGDLS, CDR2 YYNGEE, per germline. The CDR3 coding sequence is TGTGCCAGCAGCCCCGGGACAGGGAACACCGGGGAGCTGTTTTTT. As protein: CASSPGTGNTGELFF.

The J gene is TRBJ2-2, the V gene TRBV5-6, with TRBD1 matching over 8 bases. The germline gives CDR1 SGHDT, CDR2 YYEEEE. V lost 1 base, J lost 7 bases, and 3 bases stayed unmatched. CDR3 size: 14 residues. CDR3 sequence (DNA): TGTGCCAGCAGCTTGACAGGGGGAGACGGGGAGCTGTTTTTT. It is translated as CASSLTGGDGELFF. Variable domain in full (rest from reference TRBV5-6 and TRBJ2-2): DAGVTQSPTHLIKTRGQQVTLRCSPKSGHDTVSWYQQALGQGPQFIFQYYEEEERQRGNFPDRFSGHQFPNYSSELNVNALLLGDSALYLCASSLTGGDGELFFGEGSRLTVL.

The chain links TRBV9 to TRBJ1-1; no clear D. V was clipped by 0 bases and J by 0 bases, with 6 bases between them. CDR3 length equals 14 residues. Germline-derived CDR1 and CDR2 are SGDLS and YYNGEE. CDR3: CASSVGALNTEAFF. As DNA, the CDR3 is TGTGCCAGCAGCGTAGGGGCCCTGAACACTGAAGCTTTCTTT.

The V call is TRBV30, the J call TRBJ1-1; a possible D gene is TRBD1 (6 bases). V shed 0 bases and J shed 3 bases, with 11 bases lying between them. CDR1 and CDR2 from the germline V gene are GTSNPN and SVGIG (reference sequence). The CDR3 is made up of 14 amino acids. The DNA of the CDR3 is TGTGCCTGGAGTGTGAGCGGGGGCTACACTGAAGCTTTCTTT. This sequence encodes CAWSVSGGYTEAFF.

The chain carries TRBV7-9 and TRBJ2-1; TRBD2 agrees at 13 bases. The CDR3 contains 19 residues. The germline V gene encodes CDR1 SEHNR and CDR2 FQNEAQ (reference sequence). Germline trimming cut 0 bases from V and 4 bases from J; bases unmatched to any gene: 9. CDR3 sequence reads: CASSLARTSGSWVYNEQFF. CDR3 nucleotide sequence: TGTGCCAGCAGCTTAGCTCGGACTAGCGGGAGTTGGGTTTACAATGAGCAGTTCTTC.

V is TRBV15 and J is TRBJ1-5, with TRBD1 matching over 7 bases. The CDR3 consists of 14 residues. After removal of 0 bases from V and 4 bases from J, the junction contained 0 bases not matched to a gene. In germline, CDR1 is LNHNV, CDR2 YYDKDF (reference sequence). The CDR3 sequence: CATSRDRGNQPQHF. For the CDR3, the DNA is TGTGCCACCAGCAGAGACAGGGGGAATCAGCCCCAGCATTTT.

This chain connects TRBV5-8 to TRBJ1-5, with 8 bases identical to TRBD1. Germline CDR1 SGHTS, CDR2 YDEGEE. The CDR3 totals 15 residues. V gave up 0 bases and J gave up 5 bases; unmatched junction bases: 4. For the CDR3, the DNA is TGTGCCAGCAGCTTGGGGACAGGGAGCGATCAGCCCCAGCATTTT. This translates into CASSLGTGSDQPQHF.

The chain recombines TRBV19 with TRBJ2-2; D is unclear. Germline CDR1 is LNHDA and CDR2 is SQIVND (reference sequence). The length of the CDR3 is 14 residues. Trimming shortened V by 3 bases and J by 5 bases, and 10 bases separated the two germline ends. CDR3 protein: CASSMASGTGELFF. CDR3 nucleotides: TGTGCCAGTAGTATGGCTAGTGGTACCGGGGAGCTGTTTTTT.

The chain recombines TRBV15 with TRBJ2-3; D might be TRBD2 (6 bases). Trimming removed 5 bases from V and 1 base from J, with 22 bases in between. CDR3 length: 18 amino acids. The germline gives CDR1 LNHNV, CDR2 YYDKDF (reference sequence). DNA for the CDR3: TGTGCCACCAGCGGAACGGGGGTATTGTTTTGGGGCACAGATACGCAGTATTTT. Translating gives CATSGTGVLFWGTDTQYF.

The gene calls are TRBV5-1 and TRBJ1-1, with D tentatively TRBD1 (5 bases). This CDR3 contains 15 residues. The V gene lost 0 bases and the J gene lost 4 bases, with 13 bases spanning the gap. The germline V gene has CDR1 SGHRS and CDR2 YFSETQ. The CDR3 protein is CASSLAAGLATEAFF. In DNA, the CDR3 is TGCGCCAGCAGCTTGGCCGCAGGGCTGGCCACTGAAGCTTTCTTT.

This clone was observed once. The genes are TRBV5-4 and TRBJ1-3; the match to TRBD1 covers 7 bases. CDR1 and CDR2 (germline): SGHNT, YYREEE (reference sequence). This CDR3 is 16 amino acids long. V gave up 3 bases and J gave up 10 bases; unmatched junction bases: 16. CDR3 nucleotide sequence: TGTGCCAGCAGCTCTGGAGGGGGCGCAAATGTAAGAACCATATATTTT. Translating it yields CASSSGGGANVRTIYF.

V is TRBV30 and J is TRBJ2-3, with TRBD1 matching over 8 bases. This CDR3 has 13 amino acids. The V and J ends lost 8 bases and 2 bases, in that order; junction bases with no gene match: 6. Germline V CDR1 and CDR2: GTSNPN, SVGIG (reference sequence). The CDR3 spells CALGQAATDTQYF. The CDR3 DNA reads TGTGCCCTGGGACAGGCGGCCACAGATACGCAGTATTTT.

The V call is TRBV7-9, the J call TRBJ1-1; 8 bases fit TRBD1. The ends lost 4 bases at V and 0 bases at J; junction bases unmatched: 10. CDR1 is SEHNR, CDR2 FQNEAQ, per germline (reference sequence). The length of the CDR3 is 17 residues. The CDR3 sequence: CASSSPGTGRMNTEAFF. The CDR3 bases are TGTGCCAGCAGCTCCCCCGGGACAGGCCGGATGAACACTGAAGCTTTCTTT.

The rearrangement joins TRBV7-2 to TRBJ2-5; TRBD2 agrees at 10 bases. Per germline, CDR1 SGHTA and CDR2 FQGNSA. The CDR3 loop spans 16 amino acids. With V trimmed by 0 bases and J by 2 bases, 3 bases remained unmatched. CDR3 residues: CASSLALAGEQETQYF. CDR3 DNA: TGTGCCAGCAGCTTAGCTCTAGCGGGGGAACAAGAGACCCAGTACTTC.

The rearrangement links TRBV6-1 to TRBJ2-1, with D possibly matching TRBD1 (6 bases). The V and J ends lost 4 bases and 8 bases respectively, with 15 bases between them. The CDR3 covers 14 residues. CDR1 and CDR2 from the germline V gene are MNHNS and SASEGT. CDR3 coding DNA: TGTGCCAGCAGTGTACAACAGGGCTCATATGAGCAGTTCTTC. It encodes CASSVQQGSYEQFF.

This clone was detected only once. The V call is TRBV19, the J call TRBJ1-1; 11 bases map to TRBD1. In germline, CDR1 is LNHDA, CDR2 SQIVND (reference sequence). Trimming removed 4 bases from V and 1 base from J; junction bases left unmatched: 5. This CDR3 spans 16 amino acids. CDR3 nucleotides: TGTGCCAGTAGTAAACGGGGACAGGGGGGGAACACTGAAGCTTTCTTT. Residues: CASSKRGQGGNTEAFF.

This chain uses TRBV5-4 with TRBJ2-5; D may be TRBD2 (5 bases). The CDR3 is made up of 15 amino acids. CDR1 is SGHNT, CDR2 YYREEE, per germline (reference sequence). V was shortened by 0 bases and J by 2 bases, with 11 bases between the two germline ends. CDR3 DNA: TGTGCCAGCAGCTTGGTAGGGAGAGATCAAGAGACCCAGTACTTC. Its translation: CASSLVGRDQETQYF.

The rearrangement joins TRBV7-6 to TRBJ2-2, with TRBD2 identical over 13 bases. The J segment lost 7 bases and the V segment lost 6 bases, leaving 8 bases of the junction unmatched. This CDR3 has 16 amino acids. CDR1 is SGHVS and CDR2 is FNYEAQ in the germline V gene. CDR3 protein: CASREAGLAGVGELFF. CDR3 nucleotides: TGTGCCAGCAGAGAGGCCGGACTAGCGGGAGTCGGGGAGCTGTTTTTT.

This clone was detected once. The chain couples TRBV11-3 to TRBJ1-6; 7 bases fit TRBD1. The CDR3 sequence is 14 residues long. CDR1 and CDR2 (germline): SGHNT, YENEEA. Germline trimming cut 4 bases from V and 9 bases from J; bases unmatched to any gene: 6. The CDR3 DNA is TGTGCCAGCAGCTCGGGACAGTGGCTTTCACCCCTCCACTTT. This encodes CASSSGQWLSPLHF.

The rearrangement links TRBV4-2 to TRBJ2-5, with a possible D match to TRBD2 (7 bases). V was trimmed by 6 bases and J by 5 bases, leaving 22 bases between them. CDR1 and CDR2 (germline): LGHNA, YNFKEQ. The CDR3 is 16 amino acids. CDR3 residues: CASSFKGGQGLETQYF. DNA of the CDR3: TGTGCCAGCAGTTTCAAGGGGGGGCAAGGATTGGAGACCCAGTACTTC.

The rearrangement joins TRBV11-2 to TRBJ1-3, with a possible D match to TRBD1 (5 bases). CDR1 is SGHAT and CDR2 is FQNNGV in the germline V gene. V was clipped by 4 bases and J by 4 bases, with 14 bases between them. The CDR3 extends over 15 amino acids. CDR3 region: CASSSSVGVGNTIYF. The DNA of the CDR3 is TGTGCCAGCAGCTCTTCGGTAGGGGTCGGAAACACCATATATTTT.

The chain recombines TRBV5-1 with TRBJ2-1; TRBD2 matches 12 bases. The CDR3 consists of 16 residues. After removal of 0 bases from V and 9 bases from J, the junction contained 7 bases not matched to a gene. CDR1 and CDR2 (germline): SGHRS, YFSETQ. The CDR3: CASSLDRTSGTTEQFF. Here the CDR3 DNA reads TGCGCCAGCAGCTTGGACCGGACTAGCGGGACCACTGAGCAGTTCTTC.